This T cell receptor beta chain was captured in a study of shared clonotypes between healthy human individuals. Libraries were prepared by immunoSEQ multiplex PCR; TCRdb keeps only in-frame clonotypes and omits some of them. The table includes 2 million to 3 million clones, roughly 93% detected once. There are 16 residues in the CDR3. V was shortened by 0 bases and J by 0 bases, with 10 bases between the two germline ends. The germline V gene encodes CDR1 SGHRS and CDR2 YFSETQ. The sequencing input was naive CD4+ T cells from PBMCs. Regarding subset: CD45RA+ positively selected. The TCR originated in a man aged 18 to 30 in good health. Some clones in this sample may be carry-over from other donors' samples. The V and J genes are TRBV5-1 and TRBJ1-3; no clear D. Here the CDR3 reads CASSLVGGRSGNTIYF. The CDR3 region has the DNA TGCGCCAGCAGCTTGGTGGGAGGGCGCTCTGGAAACACCATATATTTT.